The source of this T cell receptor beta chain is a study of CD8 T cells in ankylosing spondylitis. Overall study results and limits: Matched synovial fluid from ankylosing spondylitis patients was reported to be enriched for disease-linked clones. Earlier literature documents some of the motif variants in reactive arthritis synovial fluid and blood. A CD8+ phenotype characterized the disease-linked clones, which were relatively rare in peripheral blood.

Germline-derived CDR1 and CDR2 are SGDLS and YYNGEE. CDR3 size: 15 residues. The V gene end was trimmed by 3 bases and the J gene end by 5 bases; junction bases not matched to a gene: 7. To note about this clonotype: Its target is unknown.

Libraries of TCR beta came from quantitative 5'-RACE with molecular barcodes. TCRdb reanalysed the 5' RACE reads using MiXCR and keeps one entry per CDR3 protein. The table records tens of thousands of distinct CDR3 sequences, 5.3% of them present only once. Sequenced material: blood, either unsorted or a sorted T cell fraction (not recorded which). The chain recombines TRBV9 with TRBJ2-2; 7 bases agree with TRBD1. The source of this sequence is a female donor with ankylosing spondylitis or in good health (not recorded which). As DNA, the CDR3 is TGTGCCAGCAGCGGACAGGGATTTGGGACCGGGGAGCTGTTTTTT. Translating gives CASSGQGFGTGELFF.